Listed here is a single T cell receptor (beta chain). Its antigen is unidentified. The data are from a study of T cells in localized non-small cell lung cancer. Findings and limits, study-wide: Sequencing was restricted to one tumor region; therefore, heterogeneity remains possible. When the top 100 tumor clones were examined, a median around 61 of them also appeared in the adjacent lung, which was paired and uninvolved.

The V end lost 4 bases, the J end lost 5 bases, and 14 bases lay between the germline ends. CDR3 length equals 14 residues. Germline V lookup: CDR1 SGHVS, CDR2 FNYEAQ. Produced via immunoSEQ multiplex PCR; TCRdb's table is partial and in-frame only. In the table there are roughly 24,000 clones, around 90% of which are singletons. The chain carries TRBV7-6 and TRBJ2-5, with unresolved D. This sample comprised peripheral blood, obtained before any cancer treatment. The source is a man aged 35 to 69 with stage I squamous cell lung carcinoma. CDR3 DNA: TGTGCCAGCAGCTCTAGTCCCCGCAGCGAGACCCAGTACTTC. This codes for CASSSSPRSETQYF.